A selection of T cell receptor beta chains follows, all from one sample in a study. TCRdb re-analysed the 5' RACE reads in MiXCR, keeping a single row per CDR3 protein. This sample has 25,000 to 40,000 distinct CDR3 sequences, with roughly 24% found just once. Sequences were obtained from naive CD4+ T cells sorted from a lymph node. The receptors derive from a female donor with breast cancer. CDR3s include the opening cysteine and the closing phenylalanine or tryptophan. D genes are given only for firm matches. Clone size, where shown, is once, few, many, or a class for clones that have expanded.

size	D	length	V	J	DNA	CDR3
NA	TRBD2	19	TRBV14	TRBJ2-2	TGTGCCAGCAGCCAAGACCGACTAGCGGGGGGTCGGAACACCGGGGAGCTGTTTTTT	CASSQDRLAGGRNTGELFF
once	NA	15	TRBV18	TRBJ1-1	TGTGCCAGCTCGAGCACCTCGGCAGGGAAGGCTGAAGCTTTCTTT	CASSSTSAGKAEAFF
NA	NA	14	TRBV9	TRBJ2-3	TGTGCCAGCAGCGTCGCCGCCAACACAGATACGCAGTATTTT	CASSVAANTDTQYF
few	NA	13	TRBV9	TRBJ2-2	TGTGCCAGCAGCCTGAGAACCACCGGGGAGCTGTTTTTT	CASSLRTTGELFF
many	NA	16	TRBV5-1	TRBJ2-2	TGCGCCAGCAGCCCCGGGGACTCTTTTCCTACCGGGGAGCTGTTTTTT	CASSPGDSFPTGELFF
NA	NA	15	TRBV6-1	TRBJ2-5	TGTGCCAGCAGTGAAGTTCTAGCGATAAAAGAGACCCAGTACTTC	CASSEVLAIKETQYF
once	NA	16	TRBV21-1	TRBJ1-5	TGTGCCAGCAGCAAAGCGCAAGACTCACGCAATCAGCCCCAGCATTTT	CASSKAQDSRNQPQHF
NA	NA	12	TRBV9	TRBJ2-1	TGTGCCAGCAGGGCAGGAAACAATGAGCAGTTCTTC	CASRAGNNEQFF
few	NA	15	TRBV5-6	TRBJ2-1	TGTGCCAGCAGCTTGGGAGGGAGCTCCTACAATGAGCAGTTCTTC	CASSLGGSSYNEQFF
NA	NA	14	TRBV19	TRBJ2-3	TGTGCCAGTAGTATGGGCAGCATTGGAGATACGCAGTATTTT	CASSMGSIGDTQYF
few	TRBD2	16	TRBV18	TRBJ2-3	TGTGCCAGCTCGCGAATGGGACTAGTTGGCACAGATACGCAGTATTTT	CASSRMGLVGTDTQYF
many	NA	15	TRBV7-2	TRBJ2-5	TGTGCCAGCAGCAGAAGGACCATCGGGAAAGAGACCCAGTACTTC	CASSRRTIGKETQYF
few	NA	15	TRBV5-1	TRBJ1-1	TGCGCCAGCAGCCCCCGGGAGGGACTGAACACTGAAGCTTTCTTT	CASSPREGLNTEAFF
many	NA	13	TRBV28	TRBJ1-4	TGTGCCAGCCAGATGGAAGCTAATGAAAAACTGTTTTTT	CASQMEANEKLFF
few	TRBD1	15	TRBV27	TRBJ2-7	TGTGCCAGCAGTTACGACCGACAGGGGGTCTACGAGCAGTACTTC	CASSYDRQGVYEQYF
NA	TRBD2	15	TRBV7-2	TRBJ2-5	TGTGCCAGCAGCCCAGCGGGATGGGGGCAAGAGACCCAGTACTTC	CASSPAGWGQETQYF
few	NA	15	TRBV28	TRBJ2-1	TGTGCCAGCAGCCTACGAGGGGAAGGGGCTGCGAAGCAGTTCTTC	CASSLRGEGAAKQFF
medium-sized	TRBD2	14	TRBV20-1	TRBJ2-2	TGCAGTGCTGGGACTAGCCCCCACGGCGGGGAGCTGTTTTTT	CSAGTSPHGGELFF
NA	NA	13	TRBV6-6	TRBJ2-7	TGTGCCAGCAGTTACAGAAATGACTACGAGCAGTACTTC	CASSYRNDYEQYF
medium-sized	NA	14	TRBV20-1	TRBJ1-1	TGCAGTGCTAGAGATCTTGGGGGGCGAACTGAAGCTTTCTTT	CSARDLGGRTEAFF
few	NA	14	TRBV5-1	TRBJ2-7	TGCGCCAGCAGATCCGCCGAACAGGCCTACGAGCAGTACTTC	CASRSAEQAYEQYF
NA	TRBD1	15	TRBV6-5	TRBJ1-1	TGTGCCAGCAGTCGGGACAGCGCGATGAACACTGAAGCTTTCTTT	CASSRDSAMNTEAFF
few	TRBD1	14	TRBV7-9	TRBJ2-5	TGTGCCAGCAGCTGGACAGGACTTGGGGAGACCCAGTACTTC	CASSWTGLGETQYF
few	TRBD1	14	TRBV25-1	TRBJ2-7	TGTGCCAGCAGCCTTGGACAGGGGGAATACGAGCAGTACTTC	CASSLGQGEYEQYF
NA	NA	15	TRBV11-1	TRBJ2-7	TGTGCCAGCAGCTTATCGGGGGTCGCGTCCCACGAGCAGTACTTC	CASSLSGVASHEQYF
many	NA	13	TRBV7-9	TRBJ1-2	TGTGCCAGCAGCTCTACCGACAGAAGCGGCTACACCTTC	CASSSTDRSGYTF
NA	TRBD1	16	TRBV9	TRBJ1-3	TGTGTCAGCAGCGTAGAGGGGACAGGGTCGCGAAACACCATATATTTT	CVSSVEGTGSRNTIYF
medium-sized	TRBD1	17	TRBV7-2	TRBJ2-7	TGTGCCAGCAGCCCCACCTTGGACAGGGGGCTGTGGGGGGAGCAGTACTTC	CASSPTLDRGLWGEQYF
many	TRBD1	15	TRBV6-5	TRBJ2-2	TGTGCCAGCAGTAGGACAGGGACGAACACCGGGGAGCTGTTTTTT	CASSRTGTNTGELFF
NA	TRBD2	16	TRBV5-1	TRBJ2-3	TGCGCCAGCAGCTTGGAGGCGGGAGGGCCGTCAGGTACGCAGTATTTT	CASSLEAGGPSGTQYF